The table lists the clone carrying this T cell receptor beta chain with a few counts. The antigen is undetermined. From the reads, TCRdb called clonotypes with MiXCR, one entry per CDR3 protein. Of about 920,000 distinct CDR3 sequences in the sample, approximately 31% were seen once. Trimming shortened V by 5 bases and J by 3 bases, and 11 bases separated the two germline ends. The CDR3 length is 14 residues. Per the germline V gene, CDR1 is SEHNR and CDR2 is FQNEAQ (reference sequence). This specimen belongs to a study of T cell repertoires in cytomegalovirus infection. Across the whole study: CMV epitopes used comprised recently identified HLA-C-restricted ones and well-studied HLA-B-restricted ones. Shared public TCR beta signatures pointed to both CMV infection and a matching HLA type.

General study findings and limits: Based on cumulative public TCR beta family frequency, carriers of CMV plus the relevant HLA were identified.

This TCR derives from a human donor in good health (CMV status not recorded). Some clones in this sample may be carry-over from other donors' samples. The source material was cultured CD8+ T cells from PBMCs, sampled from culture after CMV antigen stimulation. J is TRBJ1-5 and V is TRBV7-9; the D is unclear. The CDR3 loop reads CASSMDVSNQPQHF. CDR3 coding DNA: TGTGCCAGCAGCATGGACGTTTCCAATCAGCCCCAGCATTTT.